In its sample, the clone carrying this T cell receptor beta chain was seen once. The antigen remains unidentified. Primers: 60 Vbeta forward and 13 Jbeta reverse. The assay was immunoSEQ multiplex PCR, and TCRdb's table has in-frame clones only and misses some. The sample records about 200,000 clones, 70% to 85% being singletons. The entry originates in a study of cytomegalovirus exposure and HLA in healthy donors. Study background: Of the donors genotyped, several hundred in all, about 76% fell in the Caucasian-associated ancestry cluster.

Overall study results and limits: A later analysis linked a missense DCLRE1C variant to TCR beta V- and J-gene trimming. As a later analysis revealed, most CMV-associated TCR beta chains appeared HLA-restricted. A few CMV-associated chains were confirmed in vitro to be specific for CMV antigens.

The CDR3 length is 17 residues. V was trimmed by 3 bases and J by 1 base, leaving 17 bases between them. Sequencing input: PBMCs. The rearrangement links TRBV5-3 to TRBJ1-5; D uncertain. TRBV5-3 is identified as an open reading frame with a role that is uncertain. This TCR was recovered from a boy aged 2 to 10 in good health and CMV-seronegative. In DNA form, the CDR3 reads TGTGCCAGAAGCTACGAATACCCAGGTCCCAGCAATCAGCCCCAGCATTTT. Protein sequence: CARSYEYPGPSNQPQHF.